This is a list of T cell receptor beta chains from one sample in a study of T cells in Graves' hyperthyroidism and ophthalmopathy. TCRdb reprocessed the multiplex PCR reads with MiXCR, giving one entry per CDR3 protein. The sample lists more than 650,000 distinct CDR3 sequences; approximately 15% were seen once. Sequenced: blood. Receptors were obtained from a woman younger than 35 with Graves' hyperthyroidism. Each CDR3 is given without its conserved first and last residue. Each record gives: CDR3 length, V gene, CDR3 protein.

15	TRBV27	ASSLSFGRTSYNEQF
13	TRBV7-9	ASSLNLAGSNEQF
15	TRBV20-1	SARDIGGAGEEYEQY
12	TRBV5-1	ASSSGRGNEKLF
17	TRBV5-8	ATGDPGLAGTIVTDTQY
10	TRBV11-2	ASSLAGHEQY
11	TRBV5-1	ASSFGLGNEQF
14	TRBV27	ASSGTTKSGANVLT
12	TRBV28	ASSFGDYPRGHT
12	TRBV19	ASRTSGSVREQF
11	TRBV7-3	ASSERRGNEQF
14	TRBV6-2/TRBV6-3	ASSYGRAGGPGELF
13	TRBV24-1	ATGDGAYSNQPQH
14	TRBV28	ASSPSASSGGDTQY
18	TRBV20-1	SARDEASGKVGYSTDTQY
16	TRBV2	ASSGDPRTSGRSNEQF
13	TRBV4-1	ASSQVGGSITPQH
10	TRBV20-1	SANLAVYEQY
9	TRBV11-2	ASLGYNEQF
13	TRBV28	ASSAGDRESNEQY
14	TRBV29-1	SVATGRDRGSYEQY
11	TRBV5-4	ASSLGGKNIQY
14	TRBV10-2	ASSKRGSGSNQPQH
13	TRBV5-6	ASSWEGRGADTQY
13	TRBV7-3	ASSFGTGRAGELF
10	TRBV12-3/TRBV12-4	ASSFRDRSLH
13	TRBV27	ASSNPGLGQETQY
15	TRBV5-6	ASSLGPPRQGGTEAF
16	TRBV27	ASSLWPQTQGRNEKLF
13	TRBV6-2/TRBV6-3	ASSYRGTLNTEAF
11	TRBV28	ASSLGQLETQY
10	TRBV28	ATEHTLYEQY
13	TRBV2	AGSDNRVNTGELF
13	TRBV20-1	SAKAGISGNQPQH
13	TRBV19	ASSIRGQGGNEQF
15	TRBV6-2/TRBV6-3	ASSYRPKRPQDTEAF
16	TRBV14	ASSQGAGRFWAKNIQY